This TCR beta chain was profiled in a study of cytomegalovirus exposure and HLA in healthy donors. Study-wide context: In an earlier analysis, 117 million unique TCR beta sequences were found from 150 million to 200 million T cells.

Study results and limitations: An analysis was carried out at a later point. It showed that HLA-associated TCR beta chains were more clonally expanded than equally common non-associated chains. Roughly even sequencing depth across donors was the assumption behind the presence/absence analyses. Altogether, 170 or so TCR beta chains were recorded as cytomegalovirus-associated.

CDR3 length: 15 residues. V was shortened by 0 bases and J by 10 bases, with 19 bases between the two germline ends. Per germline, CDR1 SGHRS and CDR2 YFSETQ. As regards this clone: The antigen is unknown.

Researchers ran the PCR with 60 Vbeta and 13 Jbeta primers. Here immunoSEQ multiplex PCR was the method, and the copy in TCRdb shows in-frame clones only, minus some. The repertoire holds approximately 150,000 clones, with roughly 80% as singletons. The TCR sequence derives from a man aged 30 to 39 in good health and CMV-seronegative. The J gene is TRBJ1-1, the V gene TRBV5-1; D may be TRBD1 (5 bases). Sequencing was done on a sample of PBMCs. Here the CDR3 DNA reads TGCGCCAGCAGCTTGGGTGGGGACGGACCCGGGGGAGCTTTCTTT. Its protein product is CASSLGGDGPGGAFF.